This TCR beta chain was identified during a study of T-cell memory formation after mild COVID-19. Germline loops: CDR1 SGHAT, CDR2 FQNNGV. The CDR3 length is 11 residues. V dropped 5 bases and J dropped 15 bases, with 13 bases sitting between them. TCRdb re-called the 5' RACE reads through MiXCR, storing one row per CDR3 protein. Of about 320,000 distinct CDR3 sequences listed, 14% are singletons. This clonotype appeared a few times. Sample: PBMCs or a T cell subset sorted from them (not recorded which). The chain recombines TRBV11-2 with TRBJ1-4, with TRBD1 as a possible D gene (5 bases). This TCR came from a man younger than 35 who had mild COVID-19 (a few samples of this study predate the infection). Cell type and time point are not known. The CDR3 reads CASSPGRDLFF. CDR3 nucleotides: TGTGCCAGCAGCCCGGGACGGGATTTGTTTTTT.